The 14 T cell receptor beta chains below all came from one sample that was sequenced in a study of response to subunit inactivated influenza vaccine (dated by TCRdb to the late 2010s). Library generation was performed with RT-PCR. Reads for this sample came from an Illumina HiSeq 2500. The public sequencing data were trimmed at Q25 with fastp and processed into clonotypes with MiXCR by TCRdb, which kept only in-frame beta chains. Identical CDR3 protein sequences are pooled into one entry, listed with their most common genes and DNA. For this sample the table gives 650,000 to 800,000 distinct CDR3 sequences, of which about 18% were detected only once. Of the sample, approximately 11% is held by the ten largest clones. The sequenced sample was PBMCs from blood, obtained roughly 5 days after vaccination. Source of these receptors: a man aged 45-60 years who received an inactivated influenza vaccine. Donor details come from another sample of the same person, matched by shared clones.

This clonotype was detected a few times. The chain joins TRBV5-1 to TRBJ2-5; no definite D call. CDR1 and CDR2 (germline): SGHRS, YFSETQ. This CDR3 comprises 13 residues. Between the trimmed V and J ends, which lost 3 bases and 2 bases, there was a span of 8 bases. The CDR3 spells CASSWVLQETQYF. The CDR3 DNA follows: TGCGCCAGCAGCTGGGTACTTCAAGAGACCCAGTACTTC.

The chain is built from TRBV7-8 and TRBJ1-1; D might be TRBD1 (6 bases). Germline V gives CDR1 SGHVS, CDR2 FQNEAQ. The CDR3 has 15 amino acids. V was shortened by 1 base and J by 1 base, with 10 bases between the two germline ends. This CDR3 is CASSLEARGNTEAFF. For the CDR3, the DNA is TGTGCCAGCAGCTTAGAGGCCAGGGGGAACACTGAAGCTTTCTTT.

This clonotype was recorded a few times. The chain is built from TRBV7-9 and TRBJ2-7, with D perhaps matching TRBD1 (6 bases). V was pared by 8 bases and J by 6 bases, with 20 bases between. This CDR3 has 14 residues. CDR1 is SEHNR, CDR2 FQNEAQ, per germline (reference sequence). CDR3 nucleotides: TGTGCCAGCGGCCCTGTGGGAGAAGGGGGCGAGCAGTACTTC. This encodes CASGPVGEGGEQYF.

This clonotype was counted between two and nine times. The V and J genes are TRBV7-3 and TRBJ2-1; a possible D gene is TRBD2 (5 bases). V lost 1 base and J lost 8, with 9 bases in between. There are 13 residues in the CDR3. Germline CDR1 SGHTA, CDR2 FQGTGA. In DNA, the CDR3 is TGTGCCAGCAGCTTAAGCCTAGCAGATGAGCAGTTCTTC. Protein product: CASSLSLADEQFF.

The J gene is TRBJ2-7, the V gene TRBV15, with 7 positions matching TRBD1. The V and J ends lost 2 bases and 3 bases, in that order; junction bases with no gene match: 10. Germline-derived CDR1 and CDR2 are LNHNV and YYDKDF (reference sequence). CDR3 length equals 16 residues. For the CDR3, the DNA is TGTGCCACCAGCAGACCCCCCCAGGGGGTGGACTACGAGCAGTACTTC. This translates into CATSRPPQGVDYEQYF.

The chain carries TRBV24-1 and TRBJ2-3; TRBD1 agrees at 7 bases. V lost 7 bases and J lost 2; bases outside the gene matches: 5. This CDR3 spans 14 amino acids. Germline CDR1 and CDR2: KGHDR and SFDVKD. As DNA, the CDR3 is TGTGCCACCAGGCCGGGACAGAACACAGATACGCAGTATTTT. Protein sequence: CATRPGQNTDTQYF.

To note about this clonotype: Because it lacks the conserved phenylalanine or tryptophan at the end, this CDR3 is likely a read error. It is unclear where the CDR3 begins or ends on the DNA, so no DNA is shown, and the CDR3 is as TCRdb lists it. The J gene is TRBJ2-7, the V gene TRBV3-1; the DNA was not used to check the table's D call, TRBD2. Termini included, the CDR3 measures 12 amino acids. Looked up from germline, CDR1 is LGHDT and CDR2 is YNNKEL (reference sequence). This chain's CDR3 is CASSQASGGLFL.

In regard to this clonotype: One base away lies a much larger clone, so this may be a sequencing read error. The rearrangement joins TRBV4-1 to TRBJ1-1; D is possibly TRBD1 (5 bases). CDR1 and CDR2 from the germline V gene are MGHRA and YSYEKL. The CDR3 runs 16 residues. CDR3 protein: CASSQEPWVGVTVAFF. DNA for the CDR3: TGCGCCAGCAGCCAAGAACCCTGGGTGGGGGTAACTGTAGCTTTCTTT.

The chain employs TRBV6-5 and TRBJ2-7; D possibly uses TRBD1 or TRBD2 (7 bases each). CDR1 is MNHEY, CDR2 SVGAGI, per germline. This CDR3 spans 15 amino acids. V was cut by 0 bases and J by 7 bases, with 16 bases left in between. The CDR3, as DNA: TGTGCCAGCAGTTACTCGACGACAGGGCGGGGGGAGCAGTACTTC. This gives the protein CASSYSTTGRGEQYF.

In its sample, this clonotype was seen many times. This chain uses TRBV5-1 with TRBJ2-1; tentatively, D is TRBD1 (5 bases). V lost 5 bases to trimming and J lost 3 bases, with 9 bases between them. Germline CDR1 is SGHRS and CDR2 is YFSETQ. CDR3 length equals 13 residues. The CDR3 is CASRDTDYNEQFF. DNA of the CDR3: TGCGCCAGCAGGGACACGGACTACAATGAGCAGTTCTTC.

This clonotype was counted many times. The chain couples TRBV20-1 to TRBJ2-1; maybe TRBD1 (6 bases). V was trimmed by 1 base and J by 10 bases, leaving 20 bases between them. The CDR3 length is 15 residues. Germline CDR1 is DFQATT and CDR2 is SNEGSKA (reference sequence). The CDR3 sequence is CSARGRPPQGNEQFF. DNA for the CDR3: TGCAGTGCTAGAGGGAGGCCCCCCCAGGGGAACGAGCAGTTCTTC.

V and J are TRBV11-2 and TRBJ2-1; possible D gene TRBD1, 7 bases. Germline-derived CDR1 and CDR2 are SGHAT and FQNNGV. This CDR3 has 16 amino acids. With 5 bases removed from V and 2 bases from J, the gap between germline ends came to 16 bases. CDR3 bases: TGTGCCAGCAGCCGCTCCGGAGGGGGCGCCTACAATGAGCAGTTCTTC. Protein product: CASSRSGGGAYNEQFF.

This clonotype was found a few times. The rearrangement joins TRBV12-3 or TRBV12-4 to TRBJ2-1; 10 nucleotides agree with TRBD2. This CDR3 is built from 17 residues. J gave up 4 bases and V 4 bases, and 10 bases lay outside the gene matches. In nucleotides, the CDR3 is TGTGCCAGCAGTTCACCAGCGGGAGGGCCGAGTTACAATGAGCAGTTCTTC. It codes for CASSSPAGGPSYNEQFF.

This clonotype has ten or more counts. V usage is TRBV7-9 and J usage is TRBJ2-1; TRBD2 matches at 8 bases. CDR3 length equals 14 residues. Trimming removed 8 bases from V and 5 bases from J; junction bases left unmatched: 8. The germline CDR1 and CDR2 sequences are SEHNR and FQNEAQ (reference sequence). The CDR3 DNA reads as TGTGCCAGCCAACTGGCGGGAGGTCACAATGAGCAGTTCTTC. Amino acids: CASQLAGGHNEQFF. Filled out from reference TRBV7-9 and TRBJ2-1, the complete variable domain reads DTGVSQNPRHKITKRGQNVTFRCDPISEHNRLYWYRQTLGQGPEFLTYFQNEAQLEKSRLLSDRFSAERPKGSFSTLEIQRTEQGDSAMYLCASQLAGGHNEQFFGPGTRLTVL.